Listed below are T cell receptor beta chains from one sample, sequenced in a study of T cell responses to AZD1222 COVID-19 vaccine. TCRdb's copy holds only in-frame clones and misses some; the assay was immunoSEQ multiplex PCR. Of around 140,000 clones in the sample, over 90% were seen once. Sequencing used peripheral blood, obtained on day 0 of AZD1222 vaccination. The receptors were gathered from an adult in good health. CDR3s include the opening cysteine and the closing phenylalanine or tryptophan. A D gene is named only where the DNA matches it firmly. Only part of the rows carry a size: once, few, many, or a class if the clone is expanded.

size	V	D	J	CDR3
-	TRBV30	TRBD1	TRBJ1-4	CAWSGTGDNEKLFF
-	TRBV18	-	TRBJ1-2	CASSPRTGNYGYTF
-	TRBV2	-	TRBJ1-5	CASSEQVDYQPQHF
-	TRBV3-1/TRBV3-2	TRBD1	TRBJ1-2	CASMGQGEGYYGYTF
-	TRBV7-8	TRBD1	TRBJ1-2	CASSHRDRGLSGYTF
-	TRBV5-1	-	TRBJ2-1	CASSWEDSVGSEQFF
-	TRBV30	-	TRBJ2-1	CAWSVLKSGPTNEQFF
-	TRBV7-8	-	TRBJ2-7	CASSSSRRYEQYF
-	TRBV5-1	-	TRBJ1-1	CASSLAGGYTEAFF
-	TRBV5-1	-	TRBJ1-3	CASSLGGRNGNTIYF
-	TRBV24-1	-	TRBJ2-3	CATSDFKRRGDTQYF
-	TRBV29-1	-	TRBJ1-2	CSVERQGNYGYTF
-	TRBV4-2	-	TRBJ2-7	CASSQDYNSYEQYF
-	TRBV30	-	TRBJ1-6	CAWTVNRNSPLHF
-	TRBV5-1	-	TRBJ2-3	CASSLGFMADTQYF
-	TRBV7-9	-	TRBJ1-3	CASSRSGVSGNTIYF
few	TRBV29-1	TRBD2	TRBJ2-7	CSVGGGSGYTYEQYF
-	TRBV7-9	-	TRBJ1-1	CASSRSPSEAFF